This TCR beta chain was recovered during a study of shared clonotypes between healthy human individuals. Broader study findings: Represented genetic and exposure-history diversity was restricted by having few donors.

A remark on this clone: Its antigen is unknown.

TCRdb's table, derived via immunoSEQ multiplex PCR, lists solely in-frame clones and lacks some. Of hundreds of thousands of clones in the sample, almost 97% are singletons; the top ten hold 0.055% to 0.075%. The ends were cut back, 3 bases at V and 3 bases at J, with 5 bases in the middle. The CDR3 is 12 amino acids. Looked up from germline, CDR1 is MDHEN and CDR2 is SYDVKM. The authors divided CD4+ cells into CD45RA+ naive and CD45RA-negative memory subsets. This receptor was obtained from a woman in her 30s in good health. This chain uses TRBV28 with TRBJ1-2, with D unresolved. Sequenced: naive CD4+ T cells sorted from blood. As to subset: CD45RA+ positively selected. The CDR3 spells CASSFQHYGYTF. In DNA, the CDR3 is TGTGCCAGCAGTTTCCAACACTATGGCTACACCTTC.